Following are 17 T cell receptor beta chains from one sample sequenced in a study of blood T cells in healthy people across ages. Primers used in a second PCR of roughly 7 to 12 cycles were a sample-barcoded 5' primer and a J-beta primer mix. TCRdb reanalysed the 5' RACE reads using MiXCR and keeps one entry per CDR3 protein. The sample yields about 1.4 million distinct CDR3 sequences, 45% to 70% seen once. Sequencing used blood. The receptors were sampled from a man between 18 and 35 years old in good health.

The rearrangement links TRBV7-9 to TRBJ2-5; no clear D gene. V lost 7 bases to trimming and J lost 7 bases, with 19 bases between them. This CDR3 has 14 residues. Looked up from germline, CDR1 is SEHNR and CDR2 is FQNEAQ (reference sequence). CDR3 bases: TGTGCCAGCACTATCCTAGTCGATTGGCCGACCCAGTACTTC. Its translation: CASTILVDWPTQYF.

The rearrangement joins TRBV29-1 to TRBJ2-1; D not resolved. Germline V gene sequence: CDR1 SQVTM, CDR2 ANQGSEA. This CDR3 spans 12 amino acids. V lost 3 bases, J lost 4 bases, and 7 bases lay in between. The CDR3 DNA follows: TGCAGCGTTGAGAGTGTATACAATGAGCAGTTCTTC. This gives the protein CSVESVYNEQFF.

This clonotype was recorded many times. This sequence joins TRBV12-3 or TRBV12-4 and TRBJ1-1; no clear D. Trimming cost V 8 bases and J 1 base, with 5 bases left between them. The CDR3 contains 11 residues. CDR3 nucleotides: TGTGCCAGCCTCGGGAACACTGAAGCTTTCTTT. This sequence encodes CASLGNTEAFF.

The CDR3 bases are TGTGCCAGCAGCTTAGCGCCGGACAGAGCCTACGAGCAGTACTTC. Residues: CASSLAPDRAYEQYF. This chain connects TRBV7-9 to TRBJ2-7; perhaps TRBD1 as D (6 bases). Germline CDR1 SEHNR, CDR2 FQNEAQ (reference sequence). V shed 0 bases and J shed 2 bases, with 11 bases lying between them. The CDR3 length is 15 residues.

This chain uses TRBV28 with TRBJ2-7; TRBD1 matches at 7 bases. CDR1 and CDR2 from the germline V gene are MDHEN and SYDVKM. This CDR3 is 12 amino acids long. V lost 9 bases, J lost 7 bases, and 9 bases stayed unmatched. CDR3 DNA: TGTGCCAGTAACCCAGGGGGTTTGGAGCAGTACTTC. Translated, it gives CASNPGGLEQYF.

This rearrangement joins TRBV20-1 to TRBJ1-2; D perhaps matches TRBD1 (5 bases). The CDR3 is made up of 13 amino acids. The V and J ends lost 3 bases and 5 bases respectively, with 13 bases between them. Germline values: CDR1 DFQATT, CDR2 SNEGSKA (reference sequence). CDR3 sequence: CSASQRDVYGYTF. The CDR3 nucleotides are TGCAGTGCTAGCCAACGGGACGTTTATGGCTACACCTTC.

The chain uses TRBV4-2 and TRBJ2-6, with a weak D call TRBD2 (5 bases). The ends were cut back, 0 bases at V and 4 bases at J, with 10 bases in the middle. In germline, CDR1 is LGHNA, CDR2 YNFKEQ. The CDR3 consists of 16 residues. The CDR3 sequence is CASSQDQAEGANVLTF. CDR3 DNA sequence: TGTGCCAGCAGCCAAGACCAAGCGGAGGGGGCCAACGTCCTGACTTTC.

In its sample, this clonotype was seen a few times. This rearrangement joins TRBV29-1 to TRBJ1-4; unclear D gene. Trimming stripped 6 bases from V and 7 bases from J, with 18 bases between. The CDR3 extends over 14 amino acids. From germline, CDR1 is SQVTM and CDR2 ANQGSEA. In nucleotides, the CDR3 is TGCAGCGTCGGGCCCGGGGAGGGAAGTGAAAAACTGTTTTTT. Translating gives CSVGPGEGSEKLFF.

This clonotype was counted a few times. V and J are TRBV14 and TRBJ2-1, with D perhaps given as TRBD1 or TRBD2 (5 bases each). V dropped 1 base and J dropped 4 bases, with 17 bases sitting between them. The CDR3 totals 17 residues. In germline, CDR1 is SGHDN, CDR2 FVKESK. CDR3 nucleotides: TGTGCCAGCAGCCAAGGGGGGATAGGTAATTTATACAATGAGCAGTTCTTC. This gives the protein CASSQGGIGNLYNEQFF.

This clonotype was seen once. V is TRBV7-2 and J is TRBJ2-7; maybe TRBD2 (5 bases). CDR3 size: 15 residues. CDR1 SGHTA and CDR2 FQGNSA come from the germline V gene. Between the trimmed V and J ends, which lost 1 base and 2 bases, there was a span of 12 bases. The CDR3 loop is CASSLVASRAYEQYF. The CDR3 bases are TGTGCCAGCAGCTTAGTTGCTAGCAGAGCCTACGAGCAGTACTTC.

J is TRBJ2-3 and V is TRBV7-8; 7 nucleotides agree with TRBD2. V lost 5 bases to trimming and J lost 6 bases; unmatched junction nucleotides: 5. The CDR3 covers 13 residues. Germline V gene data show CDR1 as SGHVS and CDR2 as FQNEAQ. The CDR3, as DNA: TGTGCCAGCAGCCTAATGCGGGGGGATACGCAGTATTTT. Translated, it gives CASSLMRGDTQYF.

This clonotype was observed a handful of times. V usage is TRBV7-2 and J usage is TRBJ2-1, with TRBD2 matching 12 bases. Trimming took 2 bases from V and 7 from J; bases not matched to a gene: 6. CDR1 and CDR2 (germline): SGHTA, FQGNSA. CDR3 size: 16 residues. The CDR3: CASSLSTSGSRNEQFF. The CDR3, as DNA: TGTGCCAGCAGCTTATCGACTAGCGGGAGTCGGAATGAGCAGTTCTTC.

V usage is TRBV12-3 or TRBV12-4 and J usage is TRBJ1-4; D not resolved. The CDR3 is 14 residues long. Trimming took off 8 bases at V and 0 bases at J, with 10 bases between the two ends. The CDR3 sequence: CASVVLATNEKLFF. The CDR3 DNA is TGTGCCAGCGTTGTCCTAGCAACTAATGAAAAACTGTTTTTT.

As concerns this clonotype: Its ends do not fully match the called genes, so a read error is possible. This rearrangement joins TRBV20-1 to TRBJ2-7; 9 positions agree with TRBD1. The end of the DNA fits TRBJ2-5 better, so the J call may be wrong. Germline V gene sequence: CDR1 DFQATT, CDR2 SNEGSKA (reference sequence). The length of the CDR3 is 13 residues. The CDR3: CSVRATGGETQYF. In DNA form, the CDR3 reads TGCAGTGTTAGAGCGACAGGGGGGGAGACCCAGTACTTC.

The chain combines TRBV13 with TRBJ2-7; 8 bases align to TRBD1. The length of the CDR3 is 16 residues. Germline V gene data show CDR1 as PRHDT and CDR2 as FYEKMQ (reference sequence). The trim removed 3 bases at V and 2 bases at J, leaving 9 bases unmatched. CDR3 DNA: TGTGCCAGCAGCTTCGACCCCGGGACAGGACCCTACGAGCAGTACTTC. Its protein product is CASSFDPGTGPYEQYF.

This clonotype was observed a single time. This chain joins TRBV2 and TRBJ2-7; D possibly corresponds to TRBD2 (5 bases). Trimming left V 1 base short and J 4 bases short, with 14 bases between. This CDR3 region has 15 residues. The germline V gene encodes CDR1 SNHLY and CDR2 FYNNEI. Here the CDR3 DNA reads TGTGCCAGCAGTGAAGAGGGCGGGCCCCGGTACGAGCAGTACTTC. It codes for CASSEEGGPRYEQYF.

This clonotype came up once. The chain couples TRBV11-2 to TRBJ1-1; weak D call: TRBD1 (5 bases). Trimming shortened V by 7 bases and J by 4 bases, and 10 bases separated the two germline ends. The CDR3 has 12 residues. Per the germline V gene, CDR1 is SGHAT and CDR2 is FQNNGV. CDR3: CASTTQGTEAFF. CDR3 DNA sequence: TGTGCCAGCACCACTCAGGGCACTGAAGCTTTCTTT. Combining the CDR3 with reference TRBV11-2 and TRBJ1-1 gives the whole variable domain EAGVAQSPRYKIIEKRQSVAFWCNPISGHATLYWYQQILGQGPKLLIQFQNNGVVDDSQLPKDRFSAERLKGVDSTLKIQPAKLEDSAVYLCASTTQGTEAFFGQGTRLTVV.